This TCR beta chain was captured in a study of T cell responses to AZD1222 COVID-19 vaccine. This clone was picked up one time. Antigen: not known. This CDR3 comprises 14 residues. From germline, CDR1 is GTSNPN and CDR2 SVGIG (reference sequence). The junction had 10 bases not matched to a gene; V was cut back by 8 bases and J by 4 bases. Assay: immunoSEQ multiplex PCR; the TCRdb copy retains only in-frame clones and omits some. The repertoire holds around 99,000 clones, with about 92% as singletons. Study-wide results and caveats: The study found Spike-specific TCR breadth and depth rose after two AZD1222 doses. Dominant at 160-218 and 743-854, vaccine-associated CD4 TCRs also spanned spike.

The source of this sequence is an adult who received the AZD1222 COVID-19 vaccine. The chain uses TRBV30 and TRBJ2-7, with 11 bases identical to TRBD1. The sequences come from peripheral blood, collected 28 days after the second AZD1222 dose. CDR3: CAAEKGQGGYEQYF. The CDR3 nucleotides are TGTGCCGCAGAAAAGGGACAGGGGGGTTACGAGCAGTACTTC.